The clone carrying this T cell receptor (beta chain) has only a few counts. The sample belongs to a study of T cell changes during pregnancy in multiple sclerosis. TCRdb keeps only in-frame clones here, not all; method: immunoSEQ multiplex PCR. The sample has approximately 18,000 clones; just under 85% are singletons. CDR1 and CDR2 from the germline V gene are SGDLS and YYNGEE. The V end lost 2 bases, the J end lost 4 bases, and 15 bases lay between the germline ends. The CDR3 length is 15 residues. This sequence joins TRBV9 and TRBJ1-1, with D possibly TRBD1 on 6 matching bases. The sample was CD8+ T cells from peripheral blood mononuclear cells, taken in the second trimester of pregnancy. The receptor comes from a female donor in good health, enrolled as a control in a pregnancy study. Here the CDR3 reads CASSVAPGERTEAFF. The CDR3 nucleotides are TGTGCCAGCAGCGTTGCCCCAGGGGAACGCACTGAAGCTTTCTTT.